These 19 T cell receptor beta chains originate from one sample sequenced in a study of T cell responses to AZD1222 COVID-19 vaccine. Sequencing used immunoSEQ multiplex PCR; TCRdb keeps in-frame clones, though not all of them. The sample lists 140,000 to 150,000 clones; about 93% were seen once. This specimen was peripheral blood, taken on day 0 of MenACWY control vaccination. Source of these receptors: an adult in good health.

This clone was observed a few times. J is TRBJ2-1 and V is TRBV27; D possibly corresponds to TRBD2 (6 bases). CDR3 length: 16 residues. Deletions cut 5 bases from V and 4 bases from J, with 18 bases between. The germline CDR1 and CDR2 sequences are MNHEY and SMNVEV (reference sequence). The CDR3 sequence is CASSPLGGKEYNEQFF. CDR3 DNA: TGTGCCAGCAGTCCCCTTGGGGGGAAAGAATACAATGAGCAGTTCTTC.

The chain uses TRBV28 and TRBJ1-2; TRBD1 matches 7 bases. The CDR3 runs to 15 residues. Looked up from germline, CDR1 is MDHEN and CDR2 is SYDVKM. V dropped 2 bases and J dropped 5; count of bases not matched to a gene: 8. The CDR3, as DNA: TGTGCCAGCAGTTTAGAACAGGGGAATCGATATGGCTACACCTTC. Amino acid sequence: CASSLEQGNRYGYTF.

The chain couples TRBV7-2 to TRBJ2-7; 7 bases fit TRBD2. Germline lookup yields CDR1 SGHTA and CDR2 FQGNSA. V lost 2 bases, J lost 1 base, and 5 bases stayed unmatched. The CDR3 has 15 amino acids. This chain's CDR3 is CASSLSSGYSYEQYF. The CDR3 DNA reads TGTGCCAGCAGCTTATCTAGCGGATATTCCTACGAGCAGTACTTC. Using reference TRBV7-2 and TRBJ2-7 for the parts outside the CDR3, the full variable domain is GAGVSQSPSNKVTEKGKDVELRCDPISGHTALYWYRQSLGQGLEFLIYFQGNSAPDKSGLPSDRFSAERTGGSVSTLTIQRTQQEDSAVYLCASSLSSGYSYEQYFGPGTRLTVT.

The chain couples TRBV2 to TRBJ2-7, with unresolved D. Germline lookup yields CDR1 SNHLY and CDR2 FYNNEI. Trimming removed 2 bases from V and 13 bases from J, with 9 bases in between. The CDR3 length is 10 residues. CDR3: CASSETAYYF. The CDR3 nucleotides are TGTGCCAGCAGTGAAACAGCATATTACTTC. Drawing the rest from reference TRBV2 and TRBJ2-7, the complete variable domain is EPEVTQTPSHQVTQMGQEVILRCVPISNHLYFYWYRQILGQKVEFLVSFYNNEISEKSEIFDDQFSVERPDGSNFTLKIRSTKLEDSAMYFCASSETAYYFGPGTRLTVT.

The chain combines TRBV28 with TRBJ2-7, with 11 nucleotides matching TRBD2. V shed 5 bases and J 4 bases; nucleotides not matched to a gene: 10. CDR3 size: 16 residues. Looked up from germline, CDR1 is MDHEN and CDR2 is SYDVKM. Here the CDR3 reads CASSLPYSGRGYEQYF. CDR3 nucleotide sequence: TGTGCCAGCAGTCTGCCTTATAGCGGGAGGGGTTACGAGCAGTACTTC.

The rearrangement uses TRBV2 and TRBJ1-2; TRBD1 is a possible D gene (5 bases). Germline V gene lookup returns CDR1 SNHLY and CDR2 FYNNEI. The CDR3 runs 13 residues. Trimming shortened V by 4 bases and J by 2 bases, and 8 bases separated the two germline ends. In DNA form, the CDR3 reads TGTGCCAGCAGTGTGGGACGGAACTATGGCTACACCTTC. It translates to CASSVGRNYGYTF.

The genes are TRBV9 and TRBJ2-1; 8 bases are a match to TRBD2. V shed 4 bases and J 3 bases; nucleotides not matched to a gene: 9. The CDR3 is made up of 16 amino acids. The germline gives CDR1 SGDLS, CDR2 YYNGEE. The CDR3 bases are TGTGCCAGCAGCCCACAACTACGGGAGGGCTACAATGAGCAGTTCTTC. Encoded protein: CASSPQLREGYNEQFF.

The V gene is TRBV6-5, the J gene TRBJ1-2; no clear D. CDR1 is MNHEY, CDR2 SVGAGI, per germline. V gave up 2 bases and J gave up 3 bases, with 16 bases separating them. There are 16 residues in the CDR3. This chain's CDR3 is CASSYRSGRSDYGYTF. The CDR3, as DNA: TGTGCCAGCAGTTACCGCTCGGGGAGGTCCGACTATGGCTACACCTTC.

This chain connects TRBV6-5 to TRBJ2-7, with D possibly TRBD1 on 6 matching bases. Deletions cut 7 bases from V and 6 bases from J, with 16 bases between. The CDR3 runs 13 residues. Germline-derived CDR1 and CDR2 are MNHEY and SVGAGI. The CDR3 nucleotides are TGTGCCAGCACCTACCAATCAGGGGCCGAGCAGTACTTC. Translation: CASTYQSGAEQYF.

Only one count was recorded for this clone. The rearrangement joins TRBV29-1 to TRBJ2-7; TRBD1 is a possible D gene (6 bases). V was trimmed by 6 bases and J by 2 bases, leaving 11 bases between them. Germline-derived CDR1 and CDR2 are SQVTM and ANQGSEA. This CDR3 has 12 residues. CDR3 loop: CSVGQHPYEQYF. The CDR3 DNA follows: TGCAGCGTAGGACAGCACCCCTACGAGCAGTACTTC.

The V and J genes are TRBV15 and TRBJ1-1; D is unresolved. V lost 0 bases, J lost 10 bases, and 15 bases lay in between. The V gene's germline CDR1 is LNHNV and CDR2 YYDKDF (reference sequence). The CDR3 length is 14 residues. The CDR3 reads CATSRDSAAQGAFF. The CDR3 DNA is TGTGCCACCAGCAGAGATTCGGCCGCCCAAGGAGCTTTCTTT.

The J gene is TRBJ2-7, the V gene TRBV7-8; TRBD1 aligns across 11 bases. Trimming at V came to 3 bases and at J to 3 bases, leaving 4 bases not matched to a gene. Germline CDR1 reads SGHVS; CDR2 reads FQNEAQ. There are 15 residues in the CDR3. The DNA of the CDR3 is TGTGCCAGCAGCTTCGGCGGGACAGGGGGCTACGAGCAGTACTTC. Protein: CASSFGGTGGYEQYF.

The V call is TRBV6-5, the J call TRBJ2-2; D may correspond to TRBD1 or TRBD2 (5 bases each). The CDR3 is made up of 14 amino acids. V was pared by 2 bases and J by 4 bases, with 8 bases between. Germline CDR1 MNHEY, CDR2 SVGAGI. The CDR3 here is CASSYGGFTGELFF. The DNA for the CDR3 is TGTGCCAGCAGTTACGGGGGATTCACCGGGGAGCTGTTTTTT.

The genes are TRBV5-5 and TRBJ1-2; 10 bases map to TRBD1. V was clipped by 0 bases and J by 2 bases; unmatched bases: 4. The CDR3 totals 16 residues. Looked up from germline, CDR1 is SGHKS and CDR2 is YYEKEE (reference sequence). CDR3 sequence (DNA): TGTGCCAGCAGCTTGGGACAGGGGGCGCCCAACTATGGCTACACCTTC. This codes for CASSLGQGAPNYGYTF.

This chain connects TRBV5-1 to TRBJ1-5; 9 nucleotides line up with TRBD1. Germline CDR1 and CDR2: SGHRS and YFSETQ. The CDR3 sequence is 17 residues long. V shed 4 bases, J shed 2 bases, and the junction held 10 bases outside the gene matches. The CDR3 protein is CASSPNPTGGGNQPQHF. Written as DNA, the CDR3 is TGCGCCAGCAGCCCCAACCCGACAGGGGGAGGCAATCAGCCCCAGCATTTT.

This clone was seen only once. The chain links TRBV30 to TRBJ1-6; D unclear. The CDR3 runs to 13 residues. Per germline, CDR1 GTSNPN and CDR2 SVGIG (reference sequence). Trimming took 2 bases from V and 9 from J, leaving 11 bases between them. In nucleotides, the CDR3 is TGTGCCTGGAGTATGATTGAGGGTTCACCCCTCCACTTT. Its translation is CAWSMIEGSPLHF.

For the CDR3, the DNA is TGCGCCAGCAGCTCTGACAGTGAAGCTTTCTTT. This translates into CASSSDSEAFF. The rearrangement uses TRBV5-1 and TRBJ1-1, with a possible D match to TRBD1 (5 bases). The CDR3 runs 11 residues. V was pared by 3 bases and J by 7 bases, with 7 bases between. The germline V gene encodes CDR1 SGHRS and CDR2 YFSETQ.

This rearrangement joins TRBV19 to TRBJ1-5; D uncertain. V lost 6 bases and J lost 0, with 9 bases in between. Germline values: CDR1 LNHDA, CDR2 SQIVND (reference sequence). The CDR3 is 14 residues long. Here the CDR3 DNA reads TGTGCCAGTAGGCGGCGTAATAGCAATCAGCCCCAGCATTTT. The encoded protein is CASRRRNSNQPQHF.

CDR3 DNA sequence: TGTGCCAGTAGTCCCCATTGGTCAGGCGACAATCAGCCCCAGCATTTT. Residues: CASSPHWSGDNQPQHF. This rearrangement joins TRBV19 to TRBJ1-5; D gene ambiguous. V was shortened by 5 bases and J by 3 bases, with 17 bases between the two germline ends. This CDR3 contains 16 residues. Per the germline V gene, CDR1 is LNHDA and CDR2 is SQIVND (reference sequence).